Here is one T cell receptor beta chain with its context. Its antigen target is currently unknown. No base quality information exists; no much larger clone differs at one position. This sample is part of a study of radiation and T cells in renal cell carcinoma (dated by TCRdb to the early 2020s). Study-wide context: A total of 50 to 55 samples underwent TCR beta sequencing, made up of some 26 tumors and roughly 27 peripheral blood samples. The final blood draw was performed at 4 weeks after radiation, at the same time as nephrectomy. Across all 50 or so samples, around 4,000,000 unique CDR3 nucleotide sequences, encoding 2.5 million to 3 million unique CDR3 amino acid sequences, were identified.

What the time point label conveys for this sample: blood 4 weeks post-SBRT, at nephrectomy. The label giving this sample's treatment or condition can be read as: 15 Gy SBRT to primary tumor, nephrectomy 4 weeks later. The samples were drawn from a clinical trial, where primary renal cell carcinomas were treated with 15 Gy of stereotactic body radiation therapy and then removed by nephrectomy 4 weeks afterward. Serial peripheral blood from radiation-treated patients was sampled at baseline, 2 weeks and 4 weeks after SBRT to track tumor-enriched clonotypes. Every patient's renal cell carcinoma showed clear cell pathology. The QIAamp DNA Blood Mini Kit (Qiagen) was used to prepare genomic DNA for TCR sequencing. Samples were included in the analyses only if all quality control checks were passed. V has 4 bases trimmed and J has 6 bases trimmed; junction bases matching no gene number 5. Via the germline V gene, CDR1 is SGHRS and CDR2 YFSETQ. Reading from cysteine to phenylalanine, the CDR3 counts 14 amino acids. Only the CDR3 region is kept as DNA, spanning 42 bases read in frame from base 1.

The immunoSEQ kit was used, according to the manufacturer's recommendations, to generate TCR beta libraries from genomic DNA. Library preparation used a first multiplex PCR with proprietary primers, then a second PCR adding unique barcodes, with bead cleanups after each round. A positive control reaction and a negative control reaction, both provided in the kit, were run with every batch of samples. The final libraries were assessed on an Agilent 4200 TapeStation D1000 ScreenTape, pooled by volume, and quantified by qPCR. Sequencing was performed on an Illumina NextSeq500 with a MidOutput 150-cycle cartridge, and 156 Read1 and 15 Index1 cycles were run with kit custom primers. The pooled library was loaded at roughly 0.96 pM, with a roughly 21% PhiX control spiked in. On the authors' methods: Vendor-processed data were analyzed in R, and a clonotype was defined as all T cells sharing the same CDR3 nucleotide sequence. In the clone abundance analyses, frequencies were normalized to the 10,000 most abundant clones in each sample. Public T cell clones, averaging fewer than five per sample, were removed before analysis. An abundance difference of at least 32-fold between compartments was the criterion for calling clonotypes tumor-enriched or baseline blood-enriched. Clonotypes expanded or contracted between blood time points were identified with a beta-binomial differential abundance model. Similarity between tumor and blood repertoires was quantified using the Baroni-Urbani and Buser coefficient, and groups were compared with two-tailed Wilcoxon tests in R. TCRdb limited this immuneACCESS table to in-frame rearrangements with V and J called. A share of clones is missing; checked studies link under half to unresolved V genes, and the rest is unexplained. V, J and clone size were drawn from that table, and D and trimming were deduced from the DNA. The sample has 50,000 to 70,000 clones on record, about three quarters of them singletons. Roughly 7.5% of the sample goes to the ten largest clones.

What the authors observed across the whole study: The single-armed trial design could not address effects of radiation dose or scheduling on the TCR repertoire. No pretreatment tumor biopsies were available, so the baseline intratumoral presence of clonotypes could not be determined. In blood, the top tumor clonotypes increased from baseline to 2 weeks after radiation and then shrank by 4 weeks, which suggests a temporary expansion of tumor-resident clones. Blood repertoire dynamics were not followed beyond 4 weeks after treatment.

The source is a man between 60 and 75 years old with renal cell carcinoma. The rearranged segments are TRBV5-1 and TRBJ2-3; TRBD1 agrees with 10 junctional bases. The sequences come from blood, collected from a patient whose treatment included radiotherapy and nephrectomy. The DNA is as follows: TGCGCCAGCAGCCGGGACAGGGGACGGGATACGCAGTATTTT. Its amino acids are CASSRDRGRDTQYF.